This T cell receptor (beta chain) was recovered during a study of blood T cell repertoires in COVID-19 (dated by TCRdb to 2019 to 2021). Regarding the complete study: The collaborator samples originated in the United States, Italy and Spain and spanned the acute and convalescent phases of COVID-19. The material from the prospective study consisted of cDNA or gDNA derived from T cells, B-cell-depleted T cells, or PBMCs. Subjects who had been exposed to COVID-19, were actively infected with it, or had recovered from it provided the deeply sampled blood TCRbeta repertoires that made up the dataset. The repertoires were made available in a free public database intended to serve as a resource for research on the immune response to SARS-CoV-2. The samples were drawn from the first 160 participants of the ongoing ImmuneRACE study and from 1,254 subjects provided by 6 global collaborators. A de-identified subject ID, COVID-19 status, age in years and sex were almost always included in the sample metadata. Where HLA class I and class II types were available, the types were taken from metadata supplied by the sample provider, not from assay-based typing.

With respect to this clone: Its cognate antigen has yet to be identified. No base-level quality is on record; no much larger clone is a single base apart.

General study outcomes and caveats: Clinical and demographic metadata were provided uncurated, with the amount varying by source and participant.

In the prospective study, participants were 18 to 89 years old, resided in approximately 22 geographic areas of the United States, and were enrolled through a virtual design. To assign participants to cohorts, the prospective study relied on clinical history that participants themselves reported in a screening survey and a study questionnaire. For ImmuneRACE Cohort 3, a participant was defined as recovered based on two consecutive negative NP/OP PCR tests, clearance by a healthcare professional, or resolution of symptoms. Each participant in the prospective study had whole blood, serum and a nasopharyngeal or oropharyngeal swab collected by mobile phlebotomists. Prospective study participants could optionally give additional blood draws and questionnaires over a roughly 2-month period. Blood samples from the prospective study were shipped frozen or at room temperature prior to DNA extraction. TCRbeta CDR3 regions were amplified from genomic DNA using the immunoSEQ Assay, a bias-controlled multiplex PCR. The source study handled its data this way. The number of nucleated cells in each sample was estimated by amplification of reference gene primers within the assay. Sequence reads were collapsed and filtered to measure the absolute abundance of every unique TCRbeta CDR3 rearrangement. For each sample, productive Simpson clonality was calculated as the square root of Simpson's diversity index across productive rearrangements. What TCRdb holds here is the immuneACCESS table cut down to in-frame rearrangements. Part of the clones is not present; checked against another copy, under half of the missing clones reflect an unresolved V gene, and the others are unexplained. Clonal size and the V and J genes are those of that table, whereas D and trimming came from the DNA. For this sample there are around 390,000 clones; just under 90% appear just once. The ten most abundant clones make up roughly a tenth of the sample.

The sequence derives from a woman in her forties or fifties who had recovered from COVID-19. The sequencing sample was made of PBMCs or T cells enriched from blood (not recorded which).

The nucleotide sequence is TGCAGCGTTTCTGACATCGGTACTGAAGCTTTCTTT. Its product reads: CSVSDIGTEAFF. The chain is made from TRBV29-1 and TRBJ1-1; the D gene identity is not certain. V is reduced by 5 bases and J by 5 bases, leaving a spacing of 12 bases between them. Sequences SQVTM (CDR1) and ANQGSEA (CDR2) are obtained from the germline V gene. The CDR3 goes from the cysteine to the phenylalanine over 12 residues. Just the 36-base CDR3 DNA is kept, in frame starting at base 1.